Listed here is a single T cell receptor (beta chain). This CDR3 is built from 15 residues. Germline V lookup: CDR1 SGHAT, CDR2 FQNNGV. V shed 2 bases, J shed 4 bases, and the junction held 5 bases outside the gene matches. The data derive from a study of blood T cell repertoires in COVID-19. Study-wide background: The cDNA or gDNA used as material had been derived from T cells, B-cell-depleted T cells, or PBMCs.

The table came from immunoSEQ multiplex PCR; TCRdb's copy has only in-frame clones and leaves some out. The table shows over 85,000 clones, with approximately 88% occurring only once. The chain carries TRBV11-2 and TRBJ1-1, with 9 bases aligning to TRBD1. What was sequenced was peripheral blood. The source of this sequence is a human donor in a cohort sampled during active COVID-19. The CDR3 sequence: CASSLWTGEVTEAFF. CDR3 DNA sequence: TGTGCCAGCAGCTTATGGACAGGGGAGGTCACTGAAGCTTTCTTT.